The 19 T cell receptor beta chains below come from one sample, sequenced in a study of cytomegalovirus exposure and HLA in healthy donors. 60 Vbeta and 13 Jbeta primers were used in PCR. Profiled with immunoSEQ multiplex PCR; TCRdb holds only in-frame clones, not every one. Its clone listing holds about 170,000 clones. The material sequenced was PBMCs. Receptors originate from a woman younger than 35 in good health and CMV-seropositive.

J is TRBJ2-1 and V is TRBV30, with D possibly TRBD2 on 5 matching bases. The CDR3 runs to 11 residues. The ends were cut back, 0 bases at V and 16 bases at J, with 13 bases in the middle. CDR1 and CDR2 (germline): GTSNPN, SVGIG (reference sequence). The CDR3 loop is CAWSVRESRFF. The CDR3 nucleotides read TGTGCCTGGAGTGTAAGGGAGAGTCGATTCTTC.

The chain recombines TRBV9 with TRBJ1-4; tentative D call: TRBD1 (5 bases). Germline V gene sequence: CDR1 SGDLS, CDR2 YYNGEE. The CDR3 length is 14 residues. Trimming stripped 0 bases from V and 7 bases from J, with 10 bases between. The CDR3 protein is CASSVAGGSEKLFF. The CDR3 coding sequence is TGTGCCAGCAGCGTAGCCGGGGGTAGTGAAAAACTGTTTTTT.

The CDR3 DNA follows: TGTGCCAGTAGTATAAATCGGGGGGCCGCCGAGACCCAGTACTTC. As protein: CASSINRGAAETQYF. This sequence joins TRBV19 and TRBJ2-5, with D possibly TRBD2 on 7 matching bases. Per germline, CDR1 LNHDA and CDR2 SQIVND (reference sequence). This CDR3 region has 15 residues. The ends were cut back, 2 bases at V and 5 bases at J, with 15 bases in the middle.

The CDR3 is CASIPDRDNTEAFF. The CDR3 coding sequence is TGTGCCAGTATCCCCGACAGGGACAACACTGAAGCTTTCTTT. This chain uses TRBV19 with TRBJ1-1; 7 bases agree with TRBD1. In germline, CDR1 is LNHDA, CDR2 SQIVND (reference sequence). This CDR3 comprises 14 residues. J lost 2 bases, V lost 7 bases, and 7 bases had no gene match.

V usage is TRBV15 and J usage is TRBJ2-1, with 11 bases lining up with TRBD2. Trimming at V came to 3 bases and at J to 1 base, leaving 5 bases not matched to a gene. The V gene's germline CDR1 is LNHNV and CDR2 YYDKDF (reference sequence). The CDR3 loop spans 17 amino acids. The CDR3 here is CATSSDRLAGSYNEQFF. CDR3 nucleotides: TGTGCCACCAGCAGCGACCGACTAGCGGGGTCCTACAATGAGCAGTTCTTC. Full variable domain (rest looked up from reference TRBV15 and TRBJ2-1): DAMVIQNPRYQVTQFGKPVTLSCSQTLNHNVMYWYQQKSSQAPKLLFHYYDKDFNNEADTPDNFQSRRPNTSFCFLDIRSPGLGDTAMYLCATSSDRLAGSYNEQFFGPGTRLTVL.

The chain carries TRBV4-3 and TRBJ2-5, with 11 bases lining up with TRBD2. CDR3 length equals 18 residues. Germline V lookup: CDR1 LGHNA, CDR2 YSLEER. Trimming removed 0 bases from V and 5 bases from J; junction bases left unmatched: 11. Written as DNA, the CDR3 is TGCGCCAGCAGCCAAGACGGTTTAGCGGGGGGGCAACGGGAGACCCAGTACTTC. Protein: CASSQDGLAGGQRETQYF.

This rearrangement joins TRBV5-6 to TRBJ2-1, with 14 bases aligning to TRBD2. The CDR3 contains 18 residues. The J segment lost 8 bases and the V segment lost 3 bases, leaving 13 bases of the junction unmatched. Germline-derived CDR1 and CDR2 are SGHDT and YYEEEE. CDR3 region: CASSSGGLAGAGVYEQFF. CDR3 nucleotide sequence: TGTGCCAGCAGCTCCGGGGGACTAGCGGGGGCCGGAGTTTATGAGCAGTTCTTC.

This chain joins TRBV18 and TRBJ1-4; 11 bases agree with TRBD1. Germline CDR1 reads KGHSH; CDR2 reads LQKENI. Losses at the gene ends were 2 bases for V and 6 bases for J; bases not matched to a gene: 5. The CDR3 covers 16 residues. Here the CDR3 reads CASSPRTGGAHEKLFF. CDR3 coding DNA: TGTGCCAGCTCACCAAGGACAGGGGGCGCCCATGAAAAACTGTTTTTT.

The chain employs TRBV2 and TRBJ1-2; 8 bases line up with TRBD1. Germline CDR1 and CDR2: SNHLY and FYNNEI. The junction had 4 bases not matched to a gene; V was cut back by 4 bases and J by 6 bases. The CDR3 has 13 residues. The CDR3 loop reads CASSGRTGNGYTF. The DNA of the CDR3 is TGTGCCAGCAGTGGGCGGACAGGGAATGGCTACACCTTC.

V and J are TRBV5-6 and TRBJ1-1, with D unresolved. The CDR3 length is 13 residues. The ends were cut back, 2 bases at V and 1 base at J, with 6 bases in the middle. Germline V gene data show CDR1 as SGHDT and CDR2 as YYEEEE. CDR3 sequence (DNA): TGTGCCAGCAGCTTTCAGTCGAACACTGAAGCTTTCTTT. It specifies CASSFQSNTEAFF. The whole variable domain, remainder taken from reference TRBV5-6 and TRBJ1-1, is DAGVTQSPTHLIKTRGQQVTLRCSPKSGHDTVSWYQQALGQGPQFIFQYYEEEERQRGNFPDRFSGHQFPNYSSELNVNALLLGDSALYLCASSFQSNTEAFFGQGTRLTVV.

The rearrangement links TRBV11-3 to TRBJ2-7; 7 bases are a match to TRBD1. This CDR3 has 16 residues. The V gene's germline CDR1 is SGHNT and CDR2 YENEEA. V lost 8 bases, J lost 3 bases, and 16 bases stayed unmatched. The DNA of the CDR3 is TGTGCCAGCGCATATACCCGACAGGGTAGGTACTACGAGCAGTACTTC. It translates to CASAYTRQGRYYEQYF.

The CDR3 protein is CASGTQGDTGELFF. For the CDR3, the DNA is TGTGCTAGCGGAACACAGGGGGACACCGGGGAGCTGTTTTTT. The chain couples TRBV7-7 to TRBJ2-2; 8 nucleotides align to TRBD1. The CDR3 extends over 14 amino acids. The germline V gene has CDR1 SSHAT and CDR2 FNYEAQ (reference sequence).

The J gene is TRBJ1-1, the V gene TRBV12-5; D remains ambiguous. CDR1 and CDR2 from the germline V gene are LGHNT and FRNRAP. Trimming removed 1 base at V and 5 bases at J, with 20 bases between. The CDR3 is made up of 17 amino acids. CDR3 coding DNA: TGTGCTAGTGGTTTGGCCCGGGATCCCGGTGAGGGTACTGAAGCTTTCTTT. This translates into CASGLARDPGEGTEAFF.

The gene calls are TRBV7-3 and TRBJ2-6; D is undetermined. The CDR3 length is 15 residues. Looked up from germline, CDR1 is SGHTA and CDR2 is FQGTGA. V was shortened by 5 bases and J by 0 bases, with 8 bases between the two germline ends. CDR3 DNA sequence: TGTGCCAGCAGCCTAGAGAGCTCTGGGGCCAACGTCCTGACTTTC. Its translation: CASSLESSGANVLTF.

V and J are TRBV9 and TRBJ1-5; D is perhaps TRBD1 (6 bases). Germline assignment: CDR1 SGDLS and CDR2 YYNGEE. With 4 bases removed from V and 5 bases from J, the gap between germline ends came to 16 bases. The CDR3 extends over 15 amino acids. In DNA form, the CDR3 reads TGTGCCAGCAGCTCCACCGGGACAATCGATCAGCCCCAGCATTTT. It is translated as CASSSTGTIDQPQHF.

The genes are TRBV25-1 and TRBJ1-6; no definite D call. Germline V gene sequence: CDR1 MGHDK, CDR2 SYGVNS. This CDR3 region has 17 residues. V was pared by 4 bases and J by 5 bases, with 18 bases between. The CDR3 sequence: CASSADYLLDNNSPLHF. CDR3 bases: TGTGCCAGCAGTGCAGATTATTTACTAGACAATAATTCACCCCTCCACTTT.

The chain couples TRBV7-9 to TRBJ2-2; tentatively, D is TRBD1 (6 bases). Trimming shortened V by 5 bases and J by 4 bases, and 11 bases separated the two germline ends. The CDR3 is 14 residues long. CDR1 and CDR2 (germline): SEHNR, FQNEAQ (reference sequence). The CDR3, as DNA: TGTGCCAGCAGCAAAGGGGGTTCCACCGGGGAGCTGTTTTTT. As protein: CASSKGGSTGELFF.

This chain uses TRBV5-1 with TRBJ1-2; 9 bases are shared with TRBD1. J was trimmed by 7 bases and V by 0 bases; bases with no gene match: 4. The CDR3 sequence is 14 residues long. Per germline, CDR1 SGHRS and CDR2 YFSETQ. The CDR3 coding sequence is TGCGCCAGCAGCTTGGTCGGACAGGGGATTGGCTACACCTTC. Translated: CASSLVGQGIGYTF.

The chain couples TRBV2 to TRBJ1-4; 7 bases agree with TRBD1. This CDR3 spans 15 amino acids. Trimming removed 6 bases from V and 8 bases from J; junction bases left unmatched: 12. Germline lookup yields CDR1 SNHLY and CDR2 FYNNEI. In nucleotides, the CDR3 is TGTGCCAGCAGGAGACAGGGACTCGAGGGGGAAAAACTGTTTTTT. Translating it yields CASRRQGLEGEKLFF.